Given below is one T cell receptor (beta chain) in context. In the original analysis: How many nucleated cells were present was estimated from reference gene primer amplification. Clones were sequenced by immunoSEQ multiplex PCR, and TCRdb holds only the in-frame ones, with some missing. Clonal size and the V and J genes are those of that table, whereas D and trimming came from the DNA. The sample yields about 190,000 clones, roughly 82% seen once. Germline CDR1 is SNHLY and CDR2 is FYNNEI. The CDR3 covers 14 residues. Trimming took 6 bases from V and 4 from J, leaving 13 bases between them. This sample is part of a study of blood T cell repertoires in COVID-19. Study-wide context: Italy, Spain and the United States were the sources of the convalescent and acute COVID-19 samples. Sources were T cells, B-cell-depleted T cells, or PBMCs; the material itself was cDNA or gDNA.

Those enrolled in Seattle joined during active infection and were followed longitudinally afterward. Sequencing used peripheral blood. The sequence was collected from a woman aged 55-70 years with COVID-19, enrolled during active disease. The chain joins TRBV2 to TRBJ1-5, with D perhaps matching TRBD1 (6 bases). CDR3: CASRATGTNQPQHF. CDR3 DNA sequence: TGTGCCAGCAGGGCGACAGGTACAAATCAGCCCCAGCATTTT.